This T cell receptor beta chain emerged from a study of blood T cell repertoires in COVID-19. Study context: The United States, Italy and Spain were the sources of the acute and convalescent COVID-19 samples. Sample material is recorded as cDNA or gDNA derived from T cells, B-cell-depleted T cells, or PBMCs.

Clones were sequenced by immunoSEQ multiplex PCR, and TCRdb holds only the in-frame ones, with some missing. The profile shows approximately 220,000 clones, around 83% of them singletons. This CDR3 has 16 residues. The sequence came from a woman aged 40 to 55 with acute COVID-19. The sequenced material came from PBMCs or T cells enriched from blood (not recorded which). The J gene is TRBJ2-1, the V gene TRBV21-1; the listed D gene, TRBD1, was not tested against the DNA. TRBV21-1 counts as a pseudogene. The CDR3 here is CATSRCWDRADNEQFF. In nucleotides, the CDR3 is TGTGCCACCAGCCGGTGCTGGGACAGGGCTGACAATGAGCAGTTCTTC.